This TCR beta chain was identified during a study of T cell repertoires in cytomegalovirus infection. Across the whole study: Recently described HLA-C-restricted plus well-studied HLA-B-restricted CMV epitopes were used.

TCRdb fed the reads into MiXCR, producing one record per CDR3 protein. The sample lists some 590,000 distinct CDR3 sequences; over 35% were seen once. As for this clonotype: As yet, its antigen is unknown.

This CDR3 is 16 amino acids long. Germline V gene sequence: CDR1 MDHEN, CDR2 SYDVKM. This receptor was obtained from a human donor in good health (CMV status not recorded). Some clones in this sample may be carry-over from other donors' samples. The rearrangement joins TRBV28 to TRBJ2-2, with a weak D call TRBD2 (7 bases). The material was cultured PBMCs, obtained from culture after CMV antigen stimulation. The CDR3, as DNA: TGTTTCCTTCTGGGGGGGGGGGCCCCTGGAACCGGGGAGCTGTTTTTT. Protein product: CFLLGGGAPGTGELFF.